This T cell receptor beta chain was recorded in a study of CD8 T cells in ankylosing spondylitis. CDR3 length equals 11 residues. V dropped 7 bases and J dropped 13; count of bases not matched to a gene: 5. Germline CDR1 SQVTM, CDR2 ANQGSEA. MiXCR, run by TCRdb on the 5' RACE reads, gives a single entry per CDR3 protein. The sample carries about 340,000 distinct CDR3 sequences, roughly 20% recorded once. The sample comprised blood, either unsorted or a sorted T cell fraction (not recorded which). The chain carries TRBV29-1 and TRBJ2-1, with TRBD1 matching over 12 bases. The receptor was isolated from a male donor with ankylosing spondylitis or in good health (not recorded which). As DNA, the CDR3 is TGCAGCGCCCGAGGGACAGGGGGCCAGTTCTTC. This encodes CSARGTGGQFF.